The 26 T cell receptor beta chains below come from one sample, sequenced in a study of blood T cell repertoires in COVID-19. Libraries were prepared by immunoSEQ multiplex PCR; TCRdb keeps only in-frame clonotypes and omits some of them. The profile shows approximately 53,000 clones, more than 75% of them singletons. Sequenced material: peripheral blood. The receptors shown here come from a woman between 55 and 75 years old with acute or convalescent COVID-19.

CDR3 nucleotides: TGTGCCAGCAGCTTTAGTCTTAGCACTGAAGCTTTCTTT. It specifies CASSFSLSTEAFF. The chain couples TRBV5-4 to TRBJ1-1; no clear D. V was pared by 2 bases and J by 4 bases, with 9 bases between. The germline CDR1 and CDR2 sequences are SGHNT and YYREEE (reference sequence). The CDR3 extends over 13 amino acids.

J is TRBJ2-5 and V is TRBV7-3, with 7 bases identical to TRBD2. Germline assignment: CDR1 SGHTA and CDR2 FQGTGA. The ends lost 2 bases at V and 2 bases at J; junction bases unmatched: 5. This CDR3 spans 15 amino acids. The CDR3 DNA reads TGTGCCAGCAGCTTAGTCGGGGGGACTCAAGAGACCCAGTACTTC. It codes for CASSLVGGTQETQYF.

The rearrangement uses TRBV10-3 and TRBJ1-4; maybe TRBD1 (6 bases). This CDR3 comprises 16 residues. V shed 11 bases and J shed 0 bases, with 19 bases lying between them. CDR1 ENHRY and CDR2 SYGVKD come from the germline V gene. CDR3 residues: CASGKGVGPTNEKLFF. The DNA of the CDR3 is TGTGCCTCCGGGAAGGGGGTAGGGCCAACTAATGAAAAACTGTTTTTT.

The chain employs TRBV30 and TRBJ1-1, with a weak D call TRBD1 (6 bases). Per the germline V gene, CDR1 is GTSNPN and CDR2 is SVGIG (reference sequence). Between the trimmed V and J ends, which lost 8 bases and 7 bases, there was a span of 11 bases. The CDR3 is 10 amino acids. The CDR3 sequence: CAGGQSEAFF. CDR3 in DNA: TGTGCCGGGGGACAAAGTGAAGCTTTCTTT. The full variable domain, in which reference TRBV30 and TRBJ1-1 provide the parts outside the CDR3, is SQTIHQWPATLVQPVGSPLSLECTVEGTSNPNLYWYRQAAGRGLQLLFYSVGIGQISSEVPQNLSASRPQDRQFILSSKKLLLSDSGFYLCAGGQSEAFFGQGTRLTVV.

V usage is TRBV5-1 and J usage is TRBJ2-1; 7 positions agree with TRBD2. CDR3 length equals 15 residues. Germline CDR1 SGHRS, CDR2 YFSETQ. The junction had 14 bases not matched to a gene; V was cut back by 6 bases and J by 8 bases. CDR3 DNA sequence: TGCGCCAGCAAAGGGACTACCCACGATTCTGATGAGCAGTTCTTC. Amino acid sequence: CASKGTTHDSDEQFF.

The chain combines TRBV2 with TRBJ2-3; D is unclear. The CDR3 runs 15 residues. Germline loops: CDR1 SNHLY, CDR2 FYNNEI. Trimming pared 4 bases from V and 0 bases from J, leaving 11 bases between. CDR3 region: CASSALTPSTDTQYF. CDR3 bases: TGTGCCAGCAGTGCCTTGACACCTAGCACAGATACGCAGTATTTT.

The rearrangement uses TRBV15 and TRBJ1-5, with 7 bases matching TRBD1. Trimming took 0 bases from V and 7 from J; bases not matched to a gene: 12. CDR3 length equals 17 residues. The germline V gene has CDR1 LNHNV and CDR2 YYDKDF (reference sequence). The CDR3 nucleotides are TGTGCCACCAGCAGAGACCGGGGGACAGTCAATAAACAGCCCCAGCATTTT. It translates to CATSRDRGTVNKQPQHF.

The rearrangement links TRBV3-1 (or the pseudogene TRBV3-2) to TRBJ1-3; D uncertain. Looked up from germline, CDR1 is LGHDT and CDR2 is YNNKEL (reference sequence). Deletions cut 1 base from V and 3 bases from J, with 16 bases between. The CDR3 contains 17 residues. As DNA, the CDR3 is TGTGCCAGCAGCCAAGTCCCCCCGGGGAGCGTTGGAAACACCATATATTTT. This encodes CASSQVPPGSVGNTIYF.

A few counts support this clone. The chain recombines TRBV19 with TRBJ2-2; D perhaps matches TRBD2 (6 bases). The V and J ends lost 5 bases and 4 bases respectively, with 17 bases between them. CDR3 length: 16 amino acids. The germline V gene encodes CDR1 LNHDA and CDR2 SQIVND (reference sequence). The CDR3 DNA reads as TGTGCCAGTAGTGTATTCGGGGGTAGGGGCACCGGGGAGCTGTTTTTT. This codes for CASSVFGGRGTGELFF.

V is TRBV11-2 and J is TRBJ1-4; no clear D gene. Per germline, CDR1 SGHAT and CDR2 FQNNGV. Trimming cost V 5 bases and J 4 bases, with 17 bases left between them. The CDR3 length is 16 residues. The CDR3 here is CASSPDWAAINEKLFF. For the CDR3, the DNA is TGTGCCAGCAGCCCGGATTGGGCTGCTATTAATGAAAAACTGTTTTTT.

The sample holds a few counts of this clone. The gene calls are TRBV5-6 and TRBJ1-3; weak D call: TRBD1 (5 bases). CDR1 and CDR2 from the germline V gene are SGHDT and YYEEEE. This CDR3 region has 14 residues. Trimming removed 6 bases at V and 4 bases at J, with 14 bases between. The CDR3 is CASTLTDSGNTIYF. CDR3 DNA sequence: TGTGCCAGCACCCTGACAGACTCCGGAAACACCATATATTTT.

As DNA, the CDR3 is TGTGCCAGCAGGAAAGACAGGGCCGGGCGGGAGACCCAGTACTTC. Amino acids: CASRKDRAGRETQYF. The chain has TRBV2 and TRBJ2-5; 7 bases match TRBD1. This CDR3 contains 15 residues. Per germline, CDR1 SNHLY and CDR2 FYNNEI. V was pared by 6 bases and J by 5 bases, with 12 bases of the junction left unmatched.

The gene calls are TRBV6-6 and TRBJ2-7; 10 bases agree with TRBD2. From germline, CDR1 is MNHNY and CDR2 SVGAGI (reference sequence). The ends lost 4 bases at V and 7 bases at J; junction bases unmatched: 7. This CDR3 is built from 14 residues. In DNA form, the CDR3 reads TGTGCCAGCAGTTCCCTAGCGGGAGTAGGAGAGCAGTACTTC. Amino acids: CASSSLAGVGEQYF.

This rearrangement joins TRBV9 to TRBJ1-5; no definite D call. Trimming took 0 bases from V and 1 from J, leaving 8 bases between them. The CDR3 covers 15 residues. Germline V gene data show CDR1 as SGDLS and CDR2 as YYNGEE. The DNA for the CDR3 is TGTGCCAGCAGCGTAGACCCTGGCAGCAATCAGCCCCAGCATTTT. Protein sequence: CASSVDPGSNQPQHF.

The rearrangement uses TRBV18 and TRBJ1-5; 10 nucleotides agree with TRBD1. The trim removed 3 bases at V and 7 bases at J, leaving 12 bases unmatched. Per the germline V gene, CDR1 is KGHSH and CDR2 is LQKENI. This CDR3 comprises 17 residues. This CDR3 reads CASSPRRQGALEQPQHF. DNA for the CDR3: TGTGCCAGCTCACCTAGGAGACAGGGGGCGTTGGAGCAGCCCCAGCATTTT.

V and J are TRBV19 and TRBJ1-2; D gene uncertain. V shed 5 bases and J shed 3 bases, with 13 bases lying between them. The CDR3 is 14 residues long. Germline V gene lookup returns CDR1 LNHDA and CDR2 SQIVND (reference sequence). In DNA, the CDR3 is TGTGCCAGTAGTCGGCAGCGCGGCGACTATGGCTACACCTTC. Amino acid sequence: CASSRQRGDYGYTF.

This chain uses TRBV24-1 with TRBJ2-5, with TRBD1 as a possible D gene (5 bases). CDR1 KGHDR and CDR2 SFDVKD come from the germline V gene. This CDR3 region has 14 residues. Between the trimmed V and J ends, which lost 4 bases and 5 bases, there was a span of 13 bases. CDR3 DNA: TGTGCCACCAGTGAAGGGGCGGTCGGGGAGACCCAGTACTTC. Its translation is CATSEGAVGETQYF.

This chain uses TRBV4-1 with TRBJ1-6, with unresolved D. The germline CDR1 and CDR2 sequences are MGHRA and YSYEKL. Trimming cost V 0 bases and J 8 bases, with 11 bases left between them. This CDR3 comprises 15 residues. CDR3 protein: CASSQEQSLDSPLHF. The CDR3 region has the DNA TGCGCCAGCAGCCAAGAGCAGTCCTTGGATTCACCCCTCCACTTT.

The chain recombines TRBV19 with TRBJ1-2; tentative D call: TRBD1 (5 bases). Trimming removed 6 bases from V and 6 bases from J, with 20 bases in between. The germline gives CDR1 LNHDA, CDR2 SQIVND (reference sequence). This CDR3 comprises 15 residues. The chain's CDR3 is CASSATGGGGDGYTF. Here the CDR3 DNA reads TGTGCCAGTAGCGCAACCGGCGGGGGAGGAGATGGCTACACCTTC.

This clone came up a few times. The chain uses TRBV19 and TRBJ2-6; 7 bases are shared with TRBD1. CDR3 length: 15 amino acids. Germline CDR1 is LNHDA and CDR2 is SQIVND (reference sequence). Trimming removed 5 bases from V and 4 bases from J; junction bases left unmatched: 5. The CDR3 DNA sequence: TGTGCCAGTAGTTCGACAGGGCAGGGGGCCAACGTCCTGACTTTC. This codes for CASSSTGQGANVLTF. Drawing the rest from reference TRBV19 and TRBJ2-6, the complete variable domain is DGGITQSPKYLFRKEGQNVTLSCEQNLNHDAMYWYRQDPGQGLRLIYYSQIVNDFQKGDIAEGYSVSREKKESFPLTVTSAQKNPTAFYLCASSSTGQGANVLTFGAGSRLTVL.

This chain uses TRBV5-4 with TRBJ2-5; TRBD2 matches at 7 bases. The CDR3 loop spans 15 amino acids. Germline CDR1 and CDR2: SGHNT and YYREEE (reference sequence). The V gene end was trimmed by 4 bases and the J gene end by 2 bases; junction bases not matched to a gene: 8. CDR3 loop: CASSPVGRGQETQYF. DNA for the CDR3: TGTGCCAGCAGCCCCGTGGGGAGGGGTCAAGAGACCCAGTACTTC.

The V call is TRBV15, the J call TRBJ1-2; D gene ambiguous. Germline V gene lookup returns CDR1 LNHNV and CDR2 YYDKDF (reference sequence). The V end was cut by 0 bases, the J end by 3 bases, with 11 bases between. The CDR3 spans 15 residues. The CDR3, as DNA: TGTGCCACCAGCAGAGAGGCAAGTTCTGACTATGGCTACACCTTC. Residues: CATSREASSDYGYTF.

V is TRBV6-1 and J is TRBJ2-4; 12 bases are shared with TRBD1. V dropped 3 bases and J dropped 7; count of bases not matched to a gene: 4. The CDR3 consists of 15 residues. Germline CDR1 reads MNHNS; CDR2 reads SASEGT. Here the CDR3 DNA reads TGTGCCAGCAGTGAGGGACAGGGGGCGGGCAACATTCAGTACTTC. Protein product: CASSEGQGAGNIQYF.

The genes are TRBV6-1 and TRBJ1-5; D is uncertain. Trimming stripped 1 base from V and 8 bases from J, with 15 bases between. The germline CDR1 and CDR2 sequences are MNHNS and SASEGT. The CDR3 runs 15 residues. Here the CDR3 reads CASSEVTDSMEPQHF. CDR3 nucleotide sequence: TGTGCCAGCAGTGAAGTGACGGACTCTATGGAGCCCCAGCATTTT.

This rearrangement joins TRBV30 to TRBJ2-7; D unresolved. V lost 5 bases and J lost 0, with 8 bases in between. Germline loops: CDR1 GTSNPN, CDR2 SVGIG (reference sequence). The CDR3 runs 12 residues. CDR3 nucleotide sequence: TGTGCCTGGGCGACAAACTCCTACGAGCAGTACTTC. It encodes CAWATNSYEQYF. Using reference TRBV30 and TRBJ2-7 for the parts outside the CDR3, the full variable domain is SQTIHQWPATLVQPVGSPLSLECTVEGTSNPNLYWYRQAAGRGLQLLFYSVGIGQISSEVPQNLSASRPQDRQFILSSKKLLLSDSGFYLCAWATNSYEQYFGPGTRLTVT.

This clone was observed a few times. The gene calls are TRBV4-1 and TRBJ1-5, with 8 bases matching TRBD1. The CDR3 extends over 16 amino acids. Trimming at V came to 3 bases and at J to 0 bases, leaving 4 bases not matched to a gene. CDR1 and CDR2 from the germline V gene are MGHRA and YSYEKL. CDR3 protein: CASSHLTGVSNQPQHF. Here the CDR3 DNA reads TGCGCCAGCAGCCACTTGACAGGGGTTAGCAATCAGCCCCAGCATTTT.